This T cell receptor beta chain was sequenced during a study of CD8 T cells in ankylosing spondylitis. The study's findings and limits: Several highly homologous variants made up a TCR beta motif, and this motif appeared characteristic of ankylosing spondylitis blood. Disease-associated clonotypes exhibited CD8+ identity and were relatively infrequent in peripheral blood. Some of these motif variants have turned up before, in reports on reactive arthritis synovial fluid and blood.

This CDR3 is 14 amino acids long. Between the trimmed V and J ends, which lost 0 bases and 4 bases, there was a span of 9 bases. Germline CDR1 is MRHNA and CDR2 is SNTAGT. Generation of TCR beta libraries employed quantitative 5'-RACE incorporating molecular barcodes. TCRdb re-analysed the 5' RACE reads in MiXCR, keeping a single row per CDR3 protein. The sample has 250,000 to 300,000 distinct CDR3 sequences; 20% are singletons. To note about this clonotype: What it binds is not known.

The sample was blood, either unsorted or a sorted T cell fraction (not recorded which). The receptor was derived from a male donor with ankylosing spondylitis or in good health (not recorded which). The chain couples TRBV6-4 to TRBJ1-1; weak D call: TRBD1 (5 bases). The CDR3: CASSDSSRGTEAFF. As DNA, the CDR3 is TGTGCCAGCAGTGACTCTTCGAGGGGCACTGAAGCTTTCTTT.